This T cell receptor (beta chain) was identified in a study of T cell responses to AZD1222 COVID-19 vaccine. Study-wide results and limits: Spike was spanned by vaccine-associated CD4 TCRs, which were dominant at 160-218 and 743-854. There were repertoire samples only from the period after the peak T cell response. It should be noted that donors were predominantly white British and more often female, and clonal diversity was possibly underestimated.

Details on this clone: Its antigen is currently unknown.

This table comes from immunoSEQ multiplex PCR, and its TCRdb copy is limited to in-frame clones, with some not included. The sample shows 100,000 to 150,000 clones, 70% to 90% of them seen only once. The ends were cut back, 3 bases at V and 3 bases at J, with 9 bases in the middle. The CDR3 is 14 residues long. Germline V gives CDR1 LNHDA, CDR2 SQIVND (reference sequence). The specimen comprised peripheral blood, sampled on day 0 of AZD1222 vaccination. The gene calls are TRBV19 and TRBJ1-5; D remains unclear. The clonotype comes from an adult in good health. The CDR3 loop reads CASSMSQSNQPQHF. The DNA for the CDR3 is TGTGCCAGTAGTATGTCACAGTCCAATCAGCCCCAGCATTTT.